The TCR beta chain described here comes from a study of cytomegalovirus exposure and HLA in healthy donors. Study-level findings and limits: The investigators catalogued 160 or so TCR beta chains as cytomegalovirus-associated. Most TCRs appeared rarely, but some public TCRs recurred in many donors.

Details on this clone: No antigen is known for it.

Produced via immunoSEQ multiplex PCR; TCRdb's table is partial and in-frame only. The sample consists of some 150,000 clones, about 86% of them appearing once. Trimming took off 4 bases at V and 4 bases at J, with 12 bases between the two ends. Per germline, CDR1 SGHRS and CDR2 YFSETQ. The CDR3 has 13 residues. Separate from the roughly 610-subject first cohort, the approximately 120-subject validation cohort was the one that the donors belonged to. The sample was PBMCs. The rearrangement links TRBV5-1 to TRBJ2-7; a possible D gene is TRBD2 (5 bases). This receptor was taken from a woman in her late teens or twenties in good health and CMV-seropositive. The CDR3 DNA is TGCGCCAGCAGCCCAGTCCCGGGGTACGAGCAGTACTTC. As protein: CASSPVPGYEQYF.